What follows are 14 T cell receptor beta chains derived from one specimen sequenced in a study of blood T cell repertoires in COVID-19 (dated by TCRdb to 2020 to 2021). Libraries were made using the immunoSEQ multiplex PCR assay. This immuneACCESS table, as held by TCRdb, lists in-frame sequences with V and J called but not all clones. Of the missing ones, under half trace to an unresolved V gene in checked studies; the others have no known cause. This sample lists fewer than 110,000 clones; 75% to 95% were detected once. Clones ranked in the top ten supply roughly 1.3% of the sample. The sample consisted of peripheral blood. These receptors were collected from a woman aged 25 to 39 with acute or convalescent COVID-19.

The count of this clone is one. The V and J genes are TRBV4-1 and TRBJ2-7; no definite D call. CDR1 is MGHRA, CDR2 YSYEKL, per germline. The ends were cut back, 0 bases at V and 7 bases at J, with 4 bases in the middle. The CDR3 length is 11 residues. The CDR3 coding sequence is TGCGCCAGCAGCCAAGACCAAGAGCAGTACTTC. This codes for CASSQDQEQYF.

The V and J genes are TRBV28 and TRBJ2-3; 7 nucleotides line up with TRBD1. The CDR3 covers 15 residues. The V segment lost 5 bases and the J segment 2 bases; nucleotides outside the gene matches: 7. In germline, CDR1 is MDHEN, CDR2 SYDVKM. CDR3 in amino acids: CASSVGTVFTDTQYF. Here the CDR3 DNA reads TGTGCCAGCAGTGTAGGGACAGTTTTCACAGATACGCAGTATTTT.

The rearrangement joins TRBV28 to TRBJ1-1, with D unclear. Germline lookup yields CDR1 MDHEN and CDR2 SYDVKM. CDR3 length: 17 residues. The ends were cut back, 5 bases at V and 0 bases at J, with 19 bases in the middle. The chain's CDR3 is CASSTLLRVLLNTEAFF. CDR3 in DNA: TGTGCCAGCAGTACTTTACTAAGAGTGTTATTGAACACTGAAGCTTTCTTT.

V and J are TRBV9 and TRBJ1-2; tentatively, D is TRBD1 (5 bases). V was shortened by 1 base and J by 5 bases, with 12 bases between the two germline ends. Per germline, CDR1 SGDLS and CDR2 YYNGEE. The CDR3 has 14 amino acids. The CDR3 protein is CASSVLGDPYGYTF. The CDR3 nucleotides read TGTGCCAGCAGCGTATTAGGGGATCCGTATGGCTACACCTTC.

V and J are TRBV29-1 and TRBJ2-7; no reliable D call. This CDR3 spans 14 amino acids. The V end lost 1 base, the J end lost 6 bases, and 16 bases lay between the germline ends. CDR1 and CDR2 (germline): SQVTM, ANQGSEA. CDR3 nucleotides: TGCAGCGTTGAAGTCCGTGACTCTGGGTTCGAGCAGTACTTC. Translating it yields CSVEVRDSGFEQYF.

The gene calls are TRBV4-1 and TRBJ1-4; D gene uncertain. CDR1 and CDR2 from the germline V gene are MGHRA and YSYEKL. V lost 4 bases and J 7 bases, leaving 16 bases between the germline ends. This CDR3 contains 15 residues. Written as DNA, the CDR3 is TGCGCCAGCAGCCCCTACGGTACTACTCCTGAAAAACTGTTTTTT. Translated, it gives CASSPYGTTPEKLFF.

The chain uses TRBV27 and TRBJ2-3; the match to TRBD2 covers 10 bases. The CDR3 sequence is 17 residues long. Germline V gene data show CDR1 as MNHEY and CDR2 as SMNVEV (reference sequence). The V gene end was trimmed by 1 base and the J gene end by 0 bases; junction bases not matched to a gene: 4. The DNA of the CDR3 is TGTGCCAGCAGTTTATTGCTAGCGGGGGATAGCACAGATACGCAGTATTTT. Translated, it gives CASSLLLAGDSTDTQYF.

The genes are TRBV4-3 and TRBJ1-2; 9 bases match TRBD1. Germline assignment: CDR1 LGHNA and CDR2 YSLEER. This CDR3 region has 16 residues. The V segment lost 6 bases and the J segment 0 bases; nucleotides outside the gene matches: 8. In nucleotides, the CDR3 is TGCGCCAGCAGTTCCGGGACAGGGCAAACTAACTATGGCTACACCTTC. Translated, it gives CASSSGTGQTNYGYTF.

The chain is built from TRBV20-1 and TRBJ1-1, with D perhaps TRBD1 (5 bases). Germline V gives CDR1 DFQATT, CDR2 SNEGSKA (reference sequence). With 3 bases removed from V and 1 base from J, the gap between germline ends came to 9 bases. The CDR3 totals 13 residues. This CDR3 is CSASVRANTEAFF. The CDR3 DNA follows: TGCAGTGCTAGTGTCAGGGCGAACACTGAAGCTTTCTTT.

The CDR3 sequence is CASSNALNEKLFF. CDR3 bases: TGTGCCAGCAGCAATGCTCTAAATGAAAAACTGTTTTTT. The chain couples TRBV28 to TRBJ1-4; D remains unclear. Germline V gene sequence: CDR1 MDHEN, CDR2 SYDVKM. The CDR3 consists of 13 residues. Trimming left V 6 bases short and J 5 bases short, with 10 bases between.

This sequence joins TRBV5-1 and TRBJ1-4; TRBD1 is a possible D gene (5 bases). V was shortened by 6 bases and J by 13 bases, with 16 bases between the two germline ends. The CDR3 length is 12 residues. Per germline, CDR1 SGHRS and CDR2 YFSETQ. This chain's CDR3 is CASKREEGRLFF. The CDR3 nucleotides read TGCGCCAGCAAAAGGGAGGAGGGGAGACTGTTTTTT.

V and J are TRBV11-3 and TRBJ1-6, with D hard to call. Germline assignment: CDR1 SGHNT and CDR2 YENEEA. The V gene lost 1 base and the J gene lost 6 bases, with 10 bases spanning the gap. The CDR3 is 15 residues long. Here the CDR3 reads CASSLGSVINSPLHF. The CDR3 DNA follows: TGTGCCAGCAGCTTAGGTTCGGTAATTAATTCACCCCTCCACTTT.

The V gene is TRBV28, the J gene TRBJ1-1, with a possible D match to TRBD1 (6 bases). The V end lost 5 bases, the J end lost 4 bases, and 23 bases lay between the germline ends. This CDR3 is built from 17 residues. The germline V gene has CDR1 MDHEN and CDR2 SYDVKM. Written as DNA, the CDR3 is TGTGCCAGCAGTCTTAGTCTGGGGGCGCACCTGGGCACTGAAGCTTTCTTT. Its translation: CASSLSLGAHLGTEAFF.

CDR3 protein: CASSWEDKVGTEAFF. The CDR3 DNA follows: TGTGCCAGCAGCTGGGAGGACAAGGTCGGAACTGAAGCTTTCTTT. The chain recombines TRBV5-5 with TRBJ1-1; D is perhaps TRBD1 (5 bases). The CDR3 runs 15 residues. V was cut by 3 bases and J by 5 bases, with 17 bases left in between. Germline V CDR1 and CDR2: SGHKS, YYEKEE (reference sequence).